This record looks at one T cell receptor (beta chain) sequence and its context. TCR beta CDR3 region amplification was performed from RNA transcripts. When the TCR CDR3 underwent first-round RT-PCR, the HTBI primer set was used. TCRdb used MiXCR to reprocess the multiplex PCR reads, holding one entry per CDR3 protein. The table records under 300,000 distinct CDR3 sequences, 12% to 15% of them present only once. The data were taken from a study of T cells in Graves' hyperthyroidism and ophthalmopathy. Across the study: Peripheral blood draws took place at initial diagnosis, ahead of any treatment.

Germline assignment: CDR1 SGHDN and CDR2 FVKESK. V lost 1 base and J lost 8, with 8 bases in between. The CDR3 has 12 residues. The sequenced sample consisted of blood. The sequence was collected from a woman in her forties or fifties with Graves' hyperthyroidism that later progressed to Graves' ophthalmopathy. This chain connects TRBV14 to TRBJ1-1; D remains ambiguous. The CDR3 bases are TGTGCCAGCAGCCAAGTGCTAAGGGAAGCTTTCTTT. The encoded protein is CASSQVLREAFF.